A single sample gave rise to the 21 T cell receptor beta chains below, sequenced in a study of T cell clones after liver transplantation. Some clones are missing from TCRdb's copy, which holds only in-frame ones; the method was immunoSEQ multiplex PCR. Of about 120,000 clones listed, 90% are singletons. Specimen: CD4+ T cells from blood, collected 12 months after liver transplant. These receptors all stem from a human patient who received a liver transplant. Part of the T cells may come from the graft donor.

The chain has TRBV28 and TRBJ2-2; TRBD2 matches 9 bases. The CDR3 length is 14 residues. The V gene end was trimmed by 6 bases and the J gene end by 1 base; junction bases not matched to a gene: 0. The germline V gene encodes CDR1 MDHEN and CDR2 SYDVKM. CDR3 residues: CASRTSGNTGELFF. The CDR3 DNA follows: TGTGCCAGCAGGACTAGCGGGAACACCGGGGAGCTGTTTTTT.

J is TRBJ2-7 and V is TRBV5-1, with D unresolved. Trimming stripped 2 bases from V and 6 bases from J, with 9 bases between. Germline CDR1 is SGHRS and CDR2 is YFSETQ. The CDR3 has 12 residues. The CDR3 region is CASSFDRTEQYF. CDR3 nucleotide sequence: TGCGCCAGCAGCTTCGACCGTACCGAGCAGTACTTC.

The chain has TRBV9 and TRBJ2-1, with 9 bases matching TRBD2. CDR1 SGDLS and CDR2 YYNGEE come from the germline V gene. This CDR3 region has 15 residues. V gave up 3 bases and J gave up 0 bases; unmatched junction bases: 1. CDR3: CASSASGTSYNEQFF. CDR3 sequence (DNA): TGTGCCAGCAGCGCTAGCGGGACCTCCTACAATGAGCAGTTCTTC. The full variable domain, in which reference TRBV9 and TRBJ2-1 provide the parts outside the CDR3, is DSGVTQTPKHLITATGQRVTLRCSPRSGDLSVYWYQQSLDQGLQFLIQYYNGEERAKGNILERFSAQQFPDLHSELNLSSLELGDSALYFCASSASGTSYNEQFFGPGTRLTVL.

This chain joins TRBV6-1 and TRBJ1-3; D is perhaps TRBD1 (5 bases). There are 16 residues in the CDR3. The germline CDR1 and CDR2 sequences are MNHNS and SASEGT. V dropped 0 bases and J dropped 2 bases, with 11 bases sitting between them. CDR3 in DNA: TGTGCCAGCAGTGAAGCGCTCAGGGTGCCTGGAAACACCATATATTTT. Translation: CASSEALRVPGNTIYF.

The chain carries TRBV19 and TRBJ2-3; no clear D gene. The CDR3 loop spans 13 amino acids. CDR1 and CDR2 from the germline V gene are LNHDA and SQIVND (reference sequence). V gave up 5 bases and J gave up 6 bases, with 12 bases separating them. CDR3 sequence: CASSPRPGDTQYF. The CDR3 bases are TGTGCCAGTAGTCCGCGCCCCGGGGATACGCAGTATTTT.

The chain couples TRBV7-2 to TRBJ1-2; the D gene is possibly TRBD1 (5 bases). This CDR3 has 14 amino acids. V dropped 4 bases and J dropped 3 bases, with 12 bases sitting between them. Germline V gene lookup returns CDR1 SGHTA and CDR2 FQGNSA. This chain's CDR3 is CASSSRGGDYGYTF. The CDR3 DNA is TGTGCCAGCAGCTCCCGTGGGGGTGACTATGGCTACACCTTC. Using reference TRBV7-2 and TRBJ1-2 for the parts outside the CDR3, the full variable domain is GAGVSQSPSNKVTEKGKDVELRCDPISGHTALYWYRQSLGQGLEFLIYFQGNSAPDKSGLPSDRFSAERTGGSVSTLTIQRTQQEDSAVYLCASSSRGGDYGYTFGSGTRLTVV.

CDR3 sequence reads: CASSGDGGASYGYTF. For the CDR3, the DNA is TGTGCCAGCAGTGGCGACGGGGGGGCGAGCTATGGCTACACCTTC. The J gene is TRBJ1-2, the V gene TRBV2; D may be TRBD1 (6 bases). Between the trimmed V and J ends, which lost 4 bases and 4 bases, there was a span of 16 bases. This CDR3 is 15 amino acids long. Germline CDR1 is SNHLY and CDR2 is FYNNEI.

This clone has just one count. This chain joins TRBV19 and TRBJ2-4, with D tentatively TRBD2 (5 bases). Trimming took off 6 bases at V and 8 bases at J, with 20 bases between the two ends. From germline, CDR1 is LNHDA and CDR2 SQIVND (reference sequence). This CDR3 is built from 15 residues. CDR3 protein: CASSLGSLLGDIQYF. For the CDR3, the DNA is TGTGCCAGTAGCCTCGGATCTCTCCTCGGGGACATTCAGTACTTC.

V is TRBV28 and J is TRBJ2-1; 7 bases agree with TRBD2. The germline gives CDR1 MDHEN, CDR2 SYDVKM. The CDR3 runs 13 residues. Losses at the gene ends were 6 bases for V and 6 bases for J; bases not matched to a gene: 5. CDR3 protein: CASRLGTTNEQFF. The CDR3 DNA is TGTGCCAGCAGACTCGGGACTACCAATGAGCAGTTCTTC.

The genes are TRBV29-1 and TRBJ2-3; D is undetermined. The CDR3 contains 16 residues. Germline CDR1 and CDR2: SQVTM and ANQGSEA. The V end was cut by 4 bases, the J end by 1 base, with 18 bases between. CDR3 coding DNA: TGCAGCGTTGGTGGGTCGCTGCCTACGGGCACAGATACGCAGTATTTT. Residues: CSVGGSLPTGTDTQYF.

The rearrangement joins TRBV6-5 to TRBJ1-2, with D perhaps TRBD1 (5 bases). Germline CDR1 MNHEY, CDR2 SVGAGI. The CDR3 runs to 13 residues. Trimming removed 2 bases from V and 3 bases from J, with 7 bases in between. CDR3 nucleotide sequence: TGTGCCAGCAGTTACGGAGGGGACTATGGCTACACCTTC. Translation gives CASSYGGDYGYTF.

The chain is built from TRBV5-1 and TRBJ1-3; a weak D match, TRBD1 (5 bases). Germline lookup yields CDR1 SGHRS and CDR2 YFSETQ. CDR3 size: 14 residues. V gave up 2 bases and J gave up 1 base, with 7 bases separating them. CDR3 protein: CASSLGESGNTIYF. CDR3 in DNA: TGCGCCAGCAGCTTAGGGGAATCTGGAAACACCATATATTTT.

For the CDR3, the DNA is TGTGCCAGCGGTAGGGACTCGGCGAAAGAAAAACTGTTTTTT. This translates into CASGRDSAKEKLFF. The J gene is TRBJ1-4, the V gene TRBV2; D may be TRBD1 (5 bases). Deletions cut 8 bases from V and 8 bases from J, with 18 bases between. Per the germline V gene, CDR1 is SNHLY and CDR2 is FYNNEI. CDR3 length equals 14 residues.

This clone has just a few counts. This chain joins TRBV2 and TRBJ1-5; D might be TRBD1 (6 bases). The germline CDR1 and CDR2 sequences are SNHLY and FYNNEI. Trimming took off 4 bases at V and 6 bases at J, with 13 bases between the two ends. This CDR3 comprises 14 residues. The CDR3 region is CASSAGQGSQPQHF. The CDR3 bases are TGTGCCAGCAGTGCGGGGCAGGGGAGTCAGCCCCAGCATTTT.

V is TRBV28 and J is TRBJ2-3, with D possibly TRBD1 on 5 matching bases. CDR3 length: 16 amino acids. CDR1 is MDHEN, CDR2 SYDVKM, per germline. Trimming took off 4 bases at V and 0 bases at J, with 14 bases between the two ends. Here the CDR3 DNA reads TGTGCCAGCAGTTACGAAGGGGTCCCTAGCACAGATACGCAGTATTTT. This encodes CASSYEGVPSTDTQYF.

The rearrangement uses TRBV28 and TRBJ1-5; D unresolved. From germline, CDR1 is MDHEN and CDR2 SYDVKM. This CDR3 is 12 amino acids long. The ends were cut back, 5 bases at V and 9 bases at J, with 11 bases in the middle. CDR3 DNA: TGTGCCAGCAGTGGGGAGGGCCGGCCCCAGCATTTT. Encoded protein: CASSGEGRPQHF.

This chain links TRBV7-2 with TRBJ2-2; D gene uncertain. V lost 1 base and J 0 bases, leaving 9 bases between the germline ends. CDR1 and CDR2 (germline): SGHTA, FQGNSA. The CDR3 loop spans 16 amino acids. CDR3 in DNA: TGTGCCAGCAGCTTAGGCGGAGTGGCGAACACCGGGGAGCTGTTTTTT. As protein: CASSLGGVANTGELFF. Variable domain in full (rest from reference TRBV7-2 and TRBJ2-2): GAGVSQSPSNKVTEKGKDVELRCDPISGHTALYWYRQSLGQGLEFLIYFQGNSAPDKSGLPSDRFSAERTGGSVSTLTIQRTQQEDSAVYLCASSLGGVANTGELFFGEGSRLTVL.

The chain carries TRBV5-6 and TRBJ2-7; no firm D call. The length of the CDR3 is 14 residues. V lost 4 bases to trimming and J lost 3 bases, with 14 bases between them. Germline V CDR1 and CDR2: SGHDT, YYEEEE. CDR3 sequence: CASSARRMHYEQYF. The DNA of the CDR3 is TGTGCCAGCAGCGCCCGACGGATGCACTACGAGCAGTACTTC.

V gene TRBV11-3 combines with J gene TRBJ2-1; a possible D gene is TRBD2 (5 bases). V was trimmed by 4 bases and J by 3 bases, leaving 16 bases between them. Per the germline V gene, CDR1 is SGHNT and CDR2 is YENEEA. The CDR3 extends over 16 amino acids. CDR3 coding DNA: TGTGCCAGCAGCTCCTTGGGAGTCCTTCTCTACAATGAGCAGTTCTTC. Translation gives CASSSLGVLLYNEQFF.

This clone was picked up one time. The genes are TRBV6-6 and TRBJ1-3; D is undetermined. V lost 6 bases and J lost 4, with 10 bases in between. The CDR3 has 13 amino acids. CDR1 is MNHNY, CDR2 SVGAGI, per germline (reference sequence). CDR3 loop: CASSPTRGNTIYF. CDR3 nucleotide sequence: TGTGCCAGCAGCCCAACCAGAGGAAACACCATATATTTT.

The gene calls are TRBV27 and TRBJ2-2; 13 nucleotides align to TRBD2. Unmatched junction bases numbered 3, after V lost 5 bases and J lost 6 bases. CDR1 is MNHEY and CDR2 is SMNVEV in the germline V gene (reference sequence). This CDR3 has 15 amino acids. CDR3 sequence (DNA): TGTGCCAGCAGTGGTGGACTAGCGGGAGCCGGGGAGCTGTTTTTT. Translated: CASSGGLAGAGELFF.